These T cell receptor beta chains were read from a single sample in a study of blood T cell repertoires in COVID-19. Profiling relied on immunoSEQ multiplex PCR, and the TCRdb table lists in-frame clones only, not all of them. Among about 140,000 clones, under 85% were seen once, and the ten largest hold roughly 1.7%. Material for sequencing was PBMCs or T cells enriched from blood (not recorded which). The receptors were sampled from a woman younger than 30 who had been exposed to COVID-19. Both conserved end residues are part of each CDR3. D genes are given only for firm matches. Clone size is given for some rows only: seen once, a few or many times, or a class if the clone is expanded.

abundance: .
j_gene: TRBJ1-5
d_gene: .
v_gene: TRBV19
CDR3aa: CASSIPGRGNQPQHF
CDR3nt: TGTGCCAGTAGTATCCCCGGCAGGGGAAATCAGCCCCAGCATTTT

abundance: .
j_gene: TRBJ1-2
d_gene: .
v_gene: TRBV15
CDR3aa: CATSRDLFGGTDYGYTF
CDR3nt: TGTGCCACCAGCAGAGATTTATTTGGGGGGACGGACTATGGCTACACCTTC

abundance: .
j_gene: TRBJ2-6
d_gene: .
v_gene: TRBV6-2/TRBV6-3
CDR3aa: CASSYSGAYLSGANVLTF
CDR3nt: TGTGCCAGCAGTTACTCAGGGGCTTACCTCTCTGGGGCCAACGTCCTGACTTTC

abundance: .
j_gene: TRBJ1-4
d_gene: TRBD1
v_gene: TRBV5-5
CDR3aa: CASSRTGVLNEVLFF
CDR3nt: TGTGCCAGCAGCAGGACAGGGGTCCTTAATGAAGTACTGTTTTTT

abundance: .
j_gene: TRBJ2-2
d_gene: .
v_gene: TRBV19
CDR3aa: CASSMGLGGELFF
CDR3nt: TGTGCCAGTAGTATGGGCTTGGGCGGGGAGCTGTTTTTT

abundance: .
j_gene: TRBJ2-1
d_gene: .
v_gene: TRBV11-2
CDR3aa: CASSLAKNEQFF
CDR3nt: TGTGCCAGCAGCTTAGCTAAGAATGAGCAGTTCTTC

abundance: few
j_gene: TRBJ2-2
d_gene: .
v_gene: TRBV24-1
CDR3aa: CATSDSGAGGGGLAGELFF
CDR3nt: TGTGCCACCAGTGATTCCGGCGCCGGCGGAGGGGGCCTCGCCGGGGAGCTGTTTTTT

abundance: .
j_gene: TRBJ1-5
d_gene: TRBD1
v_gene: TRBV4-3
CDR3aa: CASSQELFGTGYQPQHF
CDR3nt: TGCGCCAGCAGCCAAGAGCTTTTCGGGACAGGCTACCAGCCCCAGCATTTT

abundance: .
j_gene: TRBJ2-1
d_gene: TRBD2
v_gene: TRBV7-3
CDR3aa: CARNGTSGPEQFF
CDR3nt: TGTGCCAGGAACGGGACTAGCGGTCCCGAGCAGTTCTTC

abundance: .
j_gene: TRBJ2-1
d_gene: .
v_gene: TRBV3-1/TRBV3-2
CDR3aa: CASSLQGGSYNEQFF
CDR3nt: TGTGCCAGCAGCCTCCAGGGTGGCTCCTACAATGAGCAGTTCTTC

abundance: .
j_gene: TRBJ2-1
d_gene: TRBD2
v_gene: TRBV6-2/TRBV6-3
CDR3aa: CASRQGLAGNEQFF
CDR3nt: TGTGCCAGCCGCCAGGGGCTAGCGGGCAATGAGCAGTTCTTC

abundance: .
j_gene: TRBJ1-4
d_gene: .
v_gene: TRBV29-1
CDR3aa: CNPPGGGEKLFF
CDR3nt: TGCAACCCTCCAGGTGGTGGTGAAAAACTGTTTTTT

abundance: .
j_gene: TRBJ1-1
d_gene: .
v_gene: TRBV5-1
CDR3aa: CASSSTTKNTEAFF
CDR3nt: TGCGCCAGCAGCTCAACTACAAAGAACACTGAAGCTTTCTTT

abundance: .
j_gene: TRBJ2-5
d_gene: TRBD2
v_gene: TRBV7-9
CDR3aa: CASSPSGSMETQYF
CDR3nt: TGTGCCAGCAGTCCGAGCGGGAGCATGGAGACCCAGTACTTC

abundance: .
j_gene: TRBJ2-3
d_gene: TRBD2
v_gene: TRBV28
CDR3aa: CASSLSGTSVDTQYF
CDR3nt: TGTGCCAGCAGTTTATCCGGGACTAGCGTTGATACGCAGTATTTT